What follows are 25 T cell receptor beta chains derived from one specimen sequenced in a study of blood T cell repertoires in COVID-19. Using immunoSEQ multiplex PCR, the repertoire was profiled, and TCRdb retains in-frame clones only, with some absent. The repertoire has almost 100,000 clones, approximately 86% of them found once; the top ten carry 10%. What was sequenced was peripheral blood. The origin of the receptors is a man in his fifties with acute or convalescent COVID-19.

This clone has only a few counts. V is TRBV7-3 and J is TRBJ2-3; D gene uncertain. The CDR3 loop spans 13 amino acids. Looked up from germline, CDR1 is SGHTA and CDR2 is FQGTGA. V gave up 0 bases and J gave up 10 bases, with 11 bases separating them. CDR3 in DNA: TGTGCCAGCAGCTTAACGGAGACTGGAGCGCAGTATTTT. Translation: CASSLTETGAQYF.

V gene TRBV5-1 combines with J gene TRBJ2-3; D gene uncertain. The CDR3 runs to 14 residues. Germline-derived CDR1 and CDR2 are SGHRS and YFSETQ. V was cut by 1 base and J by 0 bases, with 6 bases left in between. The DNA for the CDR3 is TGCGCCAGCAGCTTGAGAGTGAGCACAGATACGCAGTATTTT. This codes for CASSLRVSTDTQYF.

The DNA for the CDR3 is TGTGCCAGCAGTTTAGAAACCGGGGCCGGGGAGCTGTTTTTT. It codes for CASSLETGAGELFF. The rearrangement uses TRBV27 and TRBJ2-2, with TRBD2 as a possible D gene (5 bases). Deletions cut 2 bases from V and 6 bases from J, with 10 bases between. The CDR3 is 14 amino acids. Germline CDR1 and CDR2: MNHEY and SMNVEV (reference sequence).

This chain connects TRBV5-1 to TRBJ2-5; 11 bases match TRBD1. V lost 4 bases and J lost 4; bases outside the gene matches: 6. Germline V gene lookup returns CDR1 SGHRS and CDR2 YFSETQ. The CDR3 has 15 amino acids. The CDR3: CASSPGQGGGETQYF. DNA of the CDR3: TGCGCCAGCAGCCCGGGACAGGGGGGAGGAGAGACCCAGTACTTC.

V gene TRBV5-1 combines with J gene TRBJ2-5, with D possibly matching TRBD2 (5 bases). The CDR3 is made up of 17 amino acids. Germline-derived CDR1 and CDR2 are SGHRS and YFSETQ. Trimming cost V 3 bases and J 5 bases, with 23 bases left between them. The CDR3 DNA reads TGCGCCAGCAGCTATAATGCGGGCCGAGAACCGGGGGAGACCCAGTACTTC. This codes for CASSYNAGREPGETQYF.

This chain connects TRBV10-3 to TRBJ2-2; D is possibly TRBD2 (5 bases). The CDR3 covers 14 residues. Germline V gives CDR1 ENHRY, CDR2 SYGVKD. V shed 3 bases and J shed 1 base, with 6 bases lying between them. CDR3 nucleotides: TGTGCCATCAGTGAACGGGGGAACACCGGGGAGCTGTTTTTT. It translates to CAISERGNTGELFF.

The chain combines TRBV7-2 with TRBJ2-1; tentatively, D is TRBD2 (6 bases). V lost 2 bases and J 3 bases, leaving 11 bases between the germline ends. CDR1 SGHTA and CDR2 FQGNSA come from the germline V gene. The CDR3 runs 15 residues. CDR3 loop: CASSLLAEVYNEQFF. In DNA, the CDR3 is TGTGCCAGCAGCTTATTAGCGGAGGTCTACAATGAGCAGTTCTTC.

The rearrangement uses TRBV7-8 and TRBJ2-7, with D possibly being TRBD1 (5 bases). The CDR3 has 15 amino acids. V was shortened by 2 bases and J by 0 bases, with 11 bases between the two germline ends. The germline V gene encodes CDR1 SGHVS and CDR2 FQNEAQ. The CDR3: CASSLHQGPSYEQYF. The CDR3 coding sequence is TGTGCCAGCAGCTTACATCAGGGTCCCTCCTACGAGCAGTACTTC.

The chain joins TRBV3-1 (or the pseudogene TRBV3-2) to TRBJ2-7; 8 bases are a match to TRBD1. In germline, CDR1 is LGHDT, CDR2 YNNKEL (reference sequence). The CDR3 has 15 amino acids. Trimming cost V 1 base and J 4 bases; bases outside gene matches: 6. The CDR3 sequence is CASSQGDRGIYEQYF. The CDR3 nucleotides read TGTGCCAGCAGCCAAGGAGACAGGGGAATATACGAGCAGTACTTC.

The rearrangement links TRBV3-1 (or the pseudogene TRBV3-2) to TRBJ2-7; the D gene is possibly TRBD2 (6 bases). This CDR3 region has 14 residues. Germline-derived CDR1 and CDR2 are LGHDT and YNNKEL (reference sequence). With 4 bases removed from V and 7 bases from J, the gap between germline ends came to 17 bases. The CDR3 DNA is TGTGCCAGCAGCCCTCCGGGACTCTCAAGGGAGCAGTACTTC. Protein product: CASSPPGLSREQYF.

This clone turned up a few times. This chain links TRBV6-5 with TRBJ1-6; 9 positions match TRBD1. Per the germline V gene, CDR1 is MNHEY and CDR2 is SVGAGI. The CDR3 extends over 15 amino acids. Losses at the gene ends were 0 bases for V and 7 bases for J; bases not matched to a gene: 1. In DNA, the CDR3 is TGTGCCAGCAGTTACTCGACAGGGGGAAATTCACCCCTCCACTTT. Amino acids: CASSYSTGGNSPLHF.

The gene calls are TRBV5-6 and TRBJ2-7, with D maybe TRBD2 (6 bases). Germline V gene lookup returns CDR1 SGHDT and CDR2 YYEEEE. The V end was cut by 3 bases, the J end by 9 bases, with 19 bases between. This CDR3 region has 14 residues. The CDR3 sequence is CASSSPQGGGVQYF. Written as DNA, the CDR3 is TGTGCCAGCAGCTCCCCCCAGGGAGGAGGTGTGCAGTACTTC.

The chain links TRBV27 to TRBJ2-7; D is unclear. V was shortened by 4 bases and J by 0 bases, with 7 bases between the two germline ends. Looked up from germline, CDR1 is MNHEY and CDR2 is SMNVEV (reference sequence). The CDR3 is made up of 13 amino acids. CDR3 residues: CASSSPGSYEQYF. The CDR3 DNA follows: TGTGCCAGCAGTTCCCCCGGCTCCTACGAGCAGTACTTC.

V usage is TRBV5-1 and J usage is TRBJ2-1, with D possibly matching TRBD2 (6 bases). In germline, CDR1 is SGHRS, CDR2 YFSETQ. CDR3 length: 16 amino acids. The ends were cut back, 5 bases at V and 1 base at J, with 16 bases in the middle. CDR3: CASRQSGVGSYNEQFF. CDR3 bases: TGCGCCAGCAGGCAATCGGGGGTAGGGTCCTACAATGAGCAGTTCTTC.

The chain links TRBV5-1 to TRBJ1-1; 7 positions match TRBD1. CDR1 is SGHRS, CDR2 YFSETQ, per germline. Trimming removed 6 bases from V and 0 bases from J; junction bases left unmatched: 5. The CDR3 consists of 14 residues. The CDR3 DNA is TGCGCCAGCAAGACACAGGGGCTGAACACTGAAGCTTTCTTT. Protein sequence: CASKTQGLNTEAFF.

This clone showed up just a few times. This chain connects TRBV2 to TRBJ1-1; TRBD1 aligns across 8 bases. CDR1 and CDR2 (germline): SNHLY, FYNNEI. The trim removed 6 bases at V and 0 bases at J, leaving 6 bases unmatched. The CDR3 is made up of 15 amino acids. CDR3 loop: CASRTDRGLNTEAFF. The CDR3 DNA sequence: TGTGCCAGCAGAACCGACAGGGGTTTGAACACTGAAGCTTTCTTT.

The chain uses TRBV6-5 and TRBJ1-5; 8 bases are shared with TRBD1. The V gene end was trimmed by 7 bases and the J gene end by 0 bases; junction bases not matched to a gene: 5. CDR1 and CDR2 from the germline V gene are MNHEY and SVGAGI. This CDR3 is built from 15 residues. CDR3 in amino acids: CASKTGGLSNQPQHF. The CDR3 DNA follows: TGTGCCAGCAAAACAGGGGGGCTTAGCAATCAGCCCCAGCATTTT.

As DNA, the CDR3 is TGTGCCAGCAGCATCAGACTAGCCAGAGATACGCAGTATTTT. Translated, it gives CASSIRLARDTQYF. The rearrangement joins TRBV11-2 to TRBJ2-3, with 7 positions matching TRBD2. The CDR3 has 14 amino acids. The trim removed 5 bases at V and 5 bases at J, leaving 7 bases unmatched. CDR1 and CDR2 (germline): SGHAT, FQNNGV.

The gene calls are TRBV3-1 (or the pseudogene TRBV3-2) and TRBJ1-2; D call uncertain. CDR3 size: 16 residues. From germline, CDR1 is LGHDT and CDR2 YNNKEL (reference sequence). Trimming stripped 0 bases from V and 0 bases from J, with 11 bases between. In nucleotides, the CDR3 is TGTGCCAGCAGCCAAGAGGTAACGGGAGCTAACTATGGCTACACCTTC. Its translation: CASSQEVTGANYGYTF.

J is TRBJ2-7 and V is TRBV19, with D perhaps matching TRBD1 (5 bases). Trimming took 6 bases from V and 2 from J, leaving 14 bases between them. CDR1 LNHDA and CDR2 SQIVND come from the germline V gene (reference sequence). CDR3 length equals 14 residues. This chain's CDR3 is CASSDRTVPYEQYF. In nucleotides, the CDR3 is TGTGCCAGTAGCGACAGAACAGTACCCTACGAGCAGTACTTC. Variable domain in full (rest from reference TRBV19 and TRBJ2-7): DGGITQSPKYLFRKEGQNVTLSCEQNLNHDAMYWYRQDPGQGLRLIYYSQIVNDFQKGDIAEGYSVSREKKESFPLTVTSAQKNPTAFYLCASSDRTVPYEQYFGPGTRLTVT.

The rearrangement links TRBV12-5 to TRBJ1-1; 7 nucleotides align to TRBD1. Per germline, CDR1 LGHNT and CDR2 FRNRAP. J was trimmed by 2 bases and V by 7 bases; bases with no gene match: 7. This CDR3 has 14 residues. The CDR3 reads CASASTGFNTEAFF. The DNA for the CDR3 is TGTGCTAGTGCCTCGACAGGGTTCAACACTGAAGCTTTCTTT.

This sequence joins TRBV25-1 and TRBJ2-7; unclear D gene. The CDR3 totals 14 residues. Germline CDR1 MGHDK, CDR2 SYGVNS. The V end was cut by 2 bases, the J end by 2 bases, with 10 bases between. CDR3 sequence reads: CASSESDTAYEQYF. CDR3 DNA: TGTGCCAGCAGTGAAAGTGACACAGCCTACGAGCAGTACTTC.

The chain links TRBV25-1 to TRBJ1-2; tentatively, D is TRBD1 (6 bases). This CDR3 has 13 amino acids. Germline V CDR1 and CDR2: MGHDK, SYGVNS. V was clipped by 4 bases and J by 3 bases, with 9 bases between them. This chain's CDR3 is CASSVAGDYGYTF. The DNA for the CDR3 is TGTGCCAGCAGTGTGGCAGGGGACTATGGCTACACCTTC.

The J gene is TRBJ1-1, the V gene TRBV19; possibly TRBD1 for D (6 bases). With 5 bases removed from V and 2 bases from J, the gap between germline ends came to 12 bases. This CDR3 is 14 amino acids long. Looked up from germline, CDR1 is LNHDA and CDR2 is SQIVND (reference sequence). The CDR3 bases are TGTGCCAGTAGTCCCAGGGGACGCAACACTGAAGCTTTCTTT. Protein: CASSPRGRNTEAFF.

The gene calls are TRBV6-5 and TRBJ1-2; D call uncertain. V shed 5 bases and J shed 5 bases, with 12 bases lying between them. The CDR3 is made up of 13 amino acids. The germline gives CDR1 MNHEY, CDR2 SVGAGI. The CDR3 here is CASSLYTSYGYTF. DNA of the CDR3: TGTGCCAGCAGTCTATATACGTCGTATGGCTACACCTTC.